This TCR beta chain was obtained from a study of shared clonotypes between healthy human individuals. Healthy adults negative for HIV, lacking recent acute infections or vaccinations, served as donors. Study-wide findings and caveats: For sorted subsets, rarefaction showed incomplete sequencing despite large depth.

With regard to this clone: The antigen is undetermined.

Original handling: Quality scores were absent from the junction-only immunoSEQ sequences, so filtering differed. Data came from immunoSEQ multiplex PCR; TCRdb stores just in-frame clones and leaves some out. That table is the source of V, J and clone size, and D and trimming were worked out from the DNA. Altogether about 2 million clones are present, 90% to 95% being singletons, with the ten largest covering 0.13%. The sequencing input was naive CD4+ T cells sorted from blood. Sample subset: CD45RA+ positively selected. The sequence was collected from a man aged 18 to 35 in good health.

In DNA, the CDR3 is TGTGCCAGCAGCCGCAGTCCTGCAGAAGGTGAAAAACTGTTTTTT. This translates into CASSRSPAEGEKLFF. V gene TRBV7-2 combines with J gene TRBJ1-4; no reliable D call. This CDR3 has 15 amino acids. With 5 bases removed from V and 7 bases from J, the gap between germline ends came to 17 bases. From germline, CDR1 is SGHTA and CDR2 FQGNSA.